The 12 T cell receptor beta chains presented below share a single source sample, sequenced in a study of blood T cell repertoires in COVID-19 (TCRdb year 2020). The library relied on the immunoSEQ multiplex PCR assay. As stored in TCRdb, this immuneACCESS dataset retains in-frame rearrangements with V and J assigned. A fraction of the clones does not appear; measured against another copy, unresolved V genes explain less than half of the discrepancy, and the remainder lacks a known reason. This sample comprises around 430,000 clones, approximately 88% of them detected only once. The biggest ten clones account for about 12% of the sample. The sequenced sample was peripheral blood. All receptors come from a woman between 45 and 60 years old with COVID-19, enrolled during active disease.

V usage is TRBV7-9 and J usage is TRBJ1-4; D may be TRBD1 (6 bases). V dropped 2 bases and J dropped 4 bases, with 23 bases sitting between them. There are 19 residues in the CDR3. Germline loops: CDR1 SEHNR, CDR2 FQNEAQ (reference sequence). The CDR3 reads CASSLQWSPGQRINEKLFF. The CDR3 DNA reads as TGTGCCAGCAGCTTACAATGGTCTCCAGGACAGCGGATTAATGAAAAACTGTTTTTT.

The chain couples TRBV29-1 to TRBJ1-5, with D possibly being TRBD1 (5 bases). The CDR3 loop spans 13 amino acids. The V end lost 4 bases, the J end lost 4 bases, and 11 bases lay between the germline ends. CDR1 and CDR2 from the germline V gene are SQVTM and ANQGSEA. The CDR3 loop is CSVVEGFNQPQHF. CDR3 nucleotides: TGCAGCGTTGTGGAGGGGTTTAATCAGCCCCAGCATTTT.

The V call is TRBV7-6, the J call TRBJ2-2; possibly TRBD2 for D (6 bases). Trimming took off 2 bases at V and 7 bases at J, with 14 bases between the two ends. The CDR3 consists of 15 residues. CDR1 SGHVS and CDR2 FNYEAQ come from the germline V gene. The DNA of the CDR3 is TGTGCCAGCAGCTTACTACGGGACTCCCGCGGGGAGCTGTTTTTT. Amino acid sequence: CASSLLRDSRGELFF.

This chain links TRBV18 with TRBJ2-7, with TRBD2 as a possible D gene (6 bases). V was shortened by 2 bases and J by 2 bases, with 19 bases between the two germline ends. The length of the CDR3 is 17 residues. Germline CDR1 reads KGHSH; CDR2 reads LQKENI. The CDR3 region has the DNA TGTGCCAGCTCACCAGAGGGCGGGACCTACTACCCCTACGAGCAGTACTTC. This translates into CASSPEGGTYYPYEQYF.

The chain employs TRBV29-1 and TRBJ2-3; 7 bases are a match to TRBD2. From germline, CDR1 is SQVTM and CDR2 ANQGSEA. V was pared by 7 bases and J by 2 bases, with 3 bases of the junction left unmatched. This CDR3 is 12 amino acids long. CDR3 residues: CSGGGATDTQYF. The CDR3 DNA sequence: TGCAGCGGGGGAGGGGCCACAGATACGCAGTATTTT.

The rearrangement joins TRBV5-4 to TRBJ2-1, with 9 bases lining up with TRBD2. V gave up 3 bases and J gave up 10 bases; unmatched junction bases: 11. Germline V lookup: CDR1 SGHNT, CDR2 YYREEE (reference sequence). The CDR3 consists of 15 residues. CDR3 loop: CASSSRRGGSSEQFF. In DNA, the CDR3 is TGTGCCAGCAGCTCCCGGCGGGGGGGGTCCAGCGAGCAGTTCTTC.

V is TRBV7-3 and J is TRBJ2-3; 9 nucleotides match TRBD1. The V gene's germline CDR1 is SGHTA and CDR2 FQGTGA. The CDR3 covers 13 residues. The V gene end was trimmed by 5 bases and the J gene end by 5 bases; junction bases not matched to a gene: 2. CDR3 sequence (DNA): TGTGCCAGCAGCAAGACAGGGGGAGATACGCAGTATTTT. Translating it yields CASSKTGGDTQYF.

The CDR3 nucleotides read TGCAGCGTTGAAGACCTTGGGAGGGGGACAGATACGCAGTATTTT. Translating it yields CSVEDLGRGTDTQYF. The chain has TRBV29-1 and TRBJ2-3; TRBD2 might be the D (7 bases). This CDR3 is built from 15 residues. From germline, CDR1 is SQVTM and CDR2 ANQGSEA. The V end lost 0 bases, the J end lost 3 bases, and 13 bases lay between the germline ends.

The rearrangement uses TRBV10-3 and TRBJ2-1, with TRBD2 identical over 10 bases. Germline V gives CDR1 ENHRY, CDR2 SYGVKD. J gave up 7 bases and V 6 bases, and 12 bases lay outside the gene matches. CDR3 length equals 16 residues. The CDR3 bases are TGTGCCATCAGGGAGGGAGCCGGGACTAGCGAAAATGAGCAGTTCTTC. Its translation: CAIREGAGTSENEQFF.

The rearrangement joins TRBV27 to TRBJ1-2; 7 bases agree with TRBD1. The CDR3 is 13 amino acids. Losses at the gene ends were 3 bases for V and 6 bases for J; bases not matched to a gene: 4. Germline CDR1 MNHEY, CDR2 SMNVEV (reference sequence). The CDR3 bases are TGTGCCAGCAGTTTTGTGGGACAGAATGGCTACACCTTC. The encoded protein is CASSFVGQNGYTF.

The V and J genes are TRBV13 and TRBJ2-3; weak D call: TRBD2 (6 bases). CDR1 PRHDT and CDR2 FYEKMQ come from the germline V gene (reference sequence). This CDR3 contains 14 residues. Trimming pared 0 bases from V and 5 bases from J, leaving 9 bases between. CDR3 bases: TGTGCCAGCAGCTTAGGGCCGGGAGAAGATACGCAGTATTTT. As protein: CASSLGPGEDTQYF.

This clone was detected only once. This chain connects TRBV5-4 to TRBJ1-6; D perhaps matches TRBD1 (5 bases). Germline loops: CDR1 SGHNT, CDR2 YYREEE (reference sequence). The CDR3 is 16 residues long. V lost 4 bases to trimming and J lost 7 bases, with 18 bases between them. DNA for the CDR3: TGTGCCAGCAGCCTTAACCCAGGGATCGAGAATTCACCCCTCCACTTT. Translation: CASSLNPGIENSPLHF.